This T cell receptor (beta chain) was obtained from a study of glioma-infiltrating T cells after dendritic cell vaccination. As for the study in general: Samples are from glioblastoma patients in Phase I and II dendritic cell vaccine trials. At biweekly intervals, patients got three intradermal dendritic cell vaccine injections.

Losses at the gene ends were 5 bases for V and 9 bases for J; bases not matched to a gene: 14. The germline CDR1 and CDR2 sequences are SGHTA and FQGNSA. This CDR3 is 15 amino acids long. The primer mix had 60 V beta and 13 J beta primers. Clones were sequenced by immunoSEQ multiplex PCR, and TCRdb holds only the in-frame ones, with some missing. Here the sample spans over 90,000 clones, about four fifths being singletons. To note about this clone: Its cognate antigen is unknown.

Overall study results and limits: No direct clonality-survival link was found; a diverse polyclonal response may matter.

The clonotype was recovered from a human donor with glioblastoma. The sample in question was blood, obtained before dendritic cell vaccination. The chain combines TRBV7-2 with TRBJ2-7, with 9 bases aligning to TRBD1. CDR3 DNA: TGTGCCAGCAGCCCGGGGCCGGGACAGGGAATGTGGCAGTACTTC. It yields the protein CASSPGPGQGMWQYF.